Described below is a single T cell receptor beta chain sequence and its context. The V segment lost 4 bases and the J segment 4 bases; nucleotides outside the gene matches: 10. Germline CDR1 LGHNT, CDR2 FRNRAP. The CDR3 has 17 amino acids. The data belong to a study of blood T cell repertoires in COVID-19. On the study more broadly: Researchers got acute and convalescent COVID-19 samples from the United States, Italy and Spain. Sample material is recorded as cDNA or gDNA derived from T cells, B-cell-depleted T cells, or PBMCs.

The data were produced by immunoSEQ multiplex PCR, yet TCRdb's version contains in-frame clones alone and is incomplete. Seen here are around 70,000 clones, roughly 84% observed once, and the top ten hold around 9.9%. The TCR comes from a woman younger than 30 with acute or convalescent COVID-19. Source material: peripheral blood. The rearrangement links TRBV12-5 to TRBJ2-7; 13 bases line up with TRBD2. In DNA, the CDR3 is TGTGCTAGTGGTTCGTCCTCGACTAGCGGGGGGAAGTACGAGCAGTACTTC. Its protein product is CASGSSSTSGGKYEQYF.